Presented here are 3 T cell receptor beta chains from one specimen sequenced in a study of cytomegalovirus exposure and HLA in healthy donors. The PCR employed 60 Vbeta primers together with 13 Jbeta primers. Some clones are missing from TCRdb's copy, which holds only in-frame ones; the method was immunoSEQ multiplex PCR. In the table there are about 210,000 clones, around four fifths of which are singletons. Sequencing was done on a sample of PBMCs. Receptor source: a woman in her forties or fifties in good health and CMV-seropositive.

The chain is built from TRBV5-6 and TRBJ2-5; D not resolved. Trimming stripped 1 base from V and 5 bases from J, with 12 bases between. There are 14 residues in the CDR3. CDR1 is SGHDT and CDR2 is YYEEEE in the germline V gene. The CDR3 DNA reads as TGTGCCAGCAGCTTGTTGCGGCTAAGGGAGACCCAGTACTTC. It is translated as CASSLLRLRETQYF.

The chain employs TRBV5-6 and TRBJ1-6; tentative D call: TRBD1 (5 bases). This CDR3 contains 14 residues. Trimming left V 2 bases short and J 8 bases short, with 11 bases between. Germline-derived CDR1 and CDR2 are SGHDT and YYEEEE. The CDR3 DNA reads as TGTGCCAGCAGCTTTTCAGGGTGGGATTCACCCCTCCACTTT. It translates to CASSFSGWDSPLHF.

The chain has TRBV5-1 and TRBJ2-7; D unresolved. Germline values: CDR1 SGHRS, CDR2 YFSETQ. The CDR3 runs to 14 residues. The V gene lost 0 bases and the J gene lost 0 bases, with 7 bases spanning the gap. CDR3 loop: CASSLALASYEQYF. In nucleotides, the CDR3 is TGCGCCAGCAGCTTGGCACTTGCCTCCTACGAGCAGTACTTC.